This T cell receptor (beta chain) was obtained from a study of blood T cell repertoires in COVID-19. Study in general: Italy, Spain and the United States were the sources of the convalescent and acute COVID-19 samples.

TCRdb keeps only in-frame clones here, not all; method: immunoSEQ multiplex PCR. The repertoire has some 120,000 clones, approximately 91% of them found once; the top ten carry roughly 1.2%. Sequencing was done on a sample of peripheral blood. The source is a woman at least 80 years old with acute or convalescent COVID-19.

CDR3 coding DNA: TGTGCCAGCAGTTACTCGTTCACGGGAGGGGGGAATGAGCAGTTCTTC. Translating gives CASSYSFTGGGNEQFF. The chain is built from TRBV6-5 and TRBJ2-1; 8 nucleotides align to TRBD2. V trimming: 0 bases; J trimming: 7 bases; junction bases outside the gene matches: 8. The CDR3 covers 16 residues. Germline V gives CDR1 MNHEY, CDR2 SVGAGI.